The rows below give T cell receptor beta chains drawn from one sample of a study of blood T cell repertoires in COVID-19. Profiled with immunoSEQ multiplex PCR; TCRdb holds only in-frame clones, not every one. The table lists 250,000 to 300,000 clones, approximately 86% of them singletons. Sequenced material: PBMCs or T cells enriched from blood (not recorded which). The receptors derive from a woman aged 25 to 39 who had recovered from COVID-19. The CDR3 runs from the conserved cysteine through the conserved F or W. D genes are given only for firm matches. Some rows mark clone size as missing; the rest say once, few, many or name a class of expanded clone.

len,abundance,d_gene,v_gene,j_gene,CDR3aa,CDR3nt
11,.,.,TRBV30,TRBJ1-1,CAWSLNTEAFF,TGTGCCTGGAGTCTAAACACTGAAGCTTTCTTT
15,.,.,TRBV28,TRBJ2-7,CASSLQTAGAYEQYF,TGTGCCAGCAGTCTCCAAACGGCAGGGGCCTACGAGCAGTACTTC
13,.,.,TRBV6-1,TRBJ1-1,CASSQFWNTEAFF,TGTGCCAGCAGTCAATTTTGGAACACTGAAGCTTTCTTT
15,few,.,TRBV18,TRBJ1-4,CASSPDAGFDEKLFF,TGTGCCAGCTCACCGGATGCGGGGTTCGATGAAAAACTGTTTTTT
12,.,.,TRBV5-4,TRBJ1-6,CASSPRGSPLHF,TGTGCCAGCAGCCCAAGGGGTTCACCCCTCCACTTT
14,.,TRBD1,TRBV9,TRBJ1-2,CASSVGDRVGGYTF,TGTGCCAGCAGCGTAGGGGACAGGGTCGGTGGCTACACCTTC
13,.,TRBD1,TRBV28,TRBJ2-5,CARQGVTGETQYF,TGTGCCCGACAGGGGGTGACTGGAGAGACCCAGTACTTC
14,few,.,TRBV24-1,TRBJ2-3,CATSDWRGGGTQYF,TGTGCCACCAGTGATTGGAGGGGGGGAGGTACGCAGTATTTT
13,.,.,TRBV24-1,TRBJ1-3,CATSSQAGNTIYF,TGTGCCACCAGTTCACAGGCTGGAAACACCATATATTTT
17,.,.,TRBV15,TRBJ1-2,CATSRDFVRGSRYGYTF,TGTGCCACCAGCAGAGACTTTGTTAGGGGCTCCCGTTATGGCTACACCTTC
15,.,TRBD2,TRBV7-9,TRBJ2-5,CASSSPGGPGETQYF,TGTGCCAGCAGCTCCCCGGGGGGGCCAGGGGAGACCCAGTACTTC
16,.,TRBD2,TRBV7-9,TRBJ2-3,CASSLPLAESTDTQYF,TGTGCCAGCAGCTTACCCCTAGCGGAGAGCACAGATACGCAGTATTTT
13,.,TRBD1,TRBV5-1,TRBJ1-2,CASSLGGEASYTF,TGCGCCAGCAGCTTAGGGGGCGAAGCCAGCTACACCTTC
19,.,TRBD1,TRBV3-1/TRBV3-2,TRBJ1-1,CASSRTPRGPEAPNTEAFF,TGTGCCAGCAGCCGGACTCCGAGGGGGCCTGAAGCCCCGAACACTGAAGCTTTCTTT
14,.,.,TRBV5-4,TRBJ1-1,CASSLGSGKAEAFF,TGTGCCAGCAGCTTGGGGTCAGGGAAGGCTGAAGCTTTCTTT
14,.,.,TRBV30,TRBJ2-3,CAWVGGARGDTQYF,TGTGCCTGGGTAGGGGGCGCGCGGGGAGATACGCAGTATTTT
13,.,.,TRBV27,TRBJ2-1,CAAGRAVYNEQFF,TGTGCCGCAGGCCGAGCGGTTTACAATGAGCAGTTCTTC
14,.,TRBD1,TRBV2,TRBJ1-5,CASSKTGNNQPQHF,TGTGCCAGCAGTAAGACAGGGAACAATCAGCCCCAGCATTTT
15,.,TRBD1,TRBV18,TRBJ2-7,CASSPLQGAGNEQYF,TGTGCCAGCTCACCACTACAGGGGGCCGGGAACGAGCAGTACTTC
12,once,.,TRBV13,TRBJ2-7,CASSPRFSEQYF,TGTGCCAGCAGCCCCCGTTTTTCCGAGCAGTACTTC
17,.,TRBD1,TRBV4-3,TRBJ1-2,CASSPGTGNSPYYGYTF,TGCGCCAGCAGCCCAGGGACAGGGAACTCTCCCTACTATGGCTACACCTTC
13,.,.,TRBV7-2,TRBJ1-2,CASSLGPGGGYTF,TGTGCCAGCAGCTTAGGCCCGGGGGGTGGCTACACCTTC
19,.,TRBD1,TRBV4-2,TRBJ1-3,CASSHTPGTGQVSGNTIYF,TGTGCCAGCAGCCATACTCCTGGAACGGGACAGGTATCTGGAAACACCATATATTTT
12,once,.,TRBV12-3/TRBV12-4,TRBJ1-2,CASTAGAYGYTF,TGTGCCAGCACCGCAGGGGCCTATGGCTACACCTTC
14,.,TRBD1,TRBV5-1,TRBJ1-1,CASRSGQQNTEAFF,TGCGCCAGCAGATCGGGACAGCAGAACACTGAAGCTTTCTTT
14,.,.,TRBV6-5,TRBJ2-3,CATRRVSTADTQYF,TGTGCCACCCGTCGAGTCTCAACAGCAGATACGCAGTATTTT
17,few,TRBD1,TRBV11-1,TRBJ2-5,CASSLARVSRGQETQYF,TGTGCCAGCAGCTTAGCGCGGGTGTCCAGGGGGCAAGAGACCCAGTACTTC